This entry describes one TCR beta chain. Its cognate antigen is unknown. This record belongs to a study of shared clonotypes between healthy human individuals. Study background: CD4 naive cells filled three plates per donor, CD4 memory three, CD8 naive two and CD8 memory one.

Study results and limitations: Sorted-subset samples were not fully sequenced, rarefaction indicated. On the whole, naive subsets had larger estimated richness than memory subsets had.

CD4+ cells yielded CD45RA+ naive and CD45RA-negative memory subsets. Clones were sequenced by immunoSEQ multiplex PCR, and TCRdb holds only the in-frame ones, with some missing. The sample consists of 180,000 or so clones, over 85% of them appearing once. Trimming took off 4 bases at V and 3 bases at J, with 9 bases between the two ends. Germline V lookup: CDR1 MDHEN, CDR2 SYDVKM. This CDR3 has 14 residues. This clonotype was obtained from a woman between 25 and 40 years old in good health. The chain recombines TRBV28 with TRBJ2-2, with TRBD1 as a possible D gene (7 bases). Material for sequencing was naive CD4+ T cells sorted from blood. Subset in this sample: CD45RA+ positively selected. The CDR3 loop reads CASSSGGHTGELFF. DNA for the CDR3: TGTGCCAGCAGTTCAGGGGGGCACACCGGGGAGCTGTTTTTT.